A single TCR beta chain is shown here with its context. Antigen unknown. The protocol was immunoSEQ multiplex PCR, while the TCRdb copy is restricted to in-frame clones and leaves out a portion. The data contain 25,000 to 35,000 clones, around 90% of them singletons. Germline lookup yields CDR1 SGHTA and CDR2 FQGNSA. This CDR3 region has 13 residues. The V and J ends lost 7 bases and 2 bases, in that order; junction bases with no gene match: 4. The sample belongs to a study of T cells in pancreatic ductal adenocarcinoma. The selected patients with pancreatic ductal adenocarcinoma had surgery but no neoadjuvant therapy. Broader study findings: Compared with tumor, blood showed more total productive templates and roughly 8.1-fold more clonotypes. No significant tumor-blood clonality difference; means were about 0.1 and 0.065. Tumor-versus-blood clonality comparisons may be biased toward lower tumor diversity. Results skew toward the minority of patients with early-stage disease.

The genes are TRBV7-2 and TRBJ2-7; TRBD2 aligns across 8 bases. Sequencing was carried out using PBMCs. This sequence originates from a human donor with pancreatic ductal adenocarcinoma. In DNA form, the CDR3 reads TGTGCCAGCACGGGGACTAGACCCTACGAGCAGTACTTC. Its translation is CASTGTRPYEQYF.